The 7 T cell receptor beta chains presented below share a single source sample, sequenced in a study of T cell responses to AZD1222 COVID-19 vaccine. Libraries were prepared by immunoSEQ multiplex PCR; TCRdb keeps only in-frame clonotypes and omits some of them. The sample holds some 130,000 clones, around 84% seen once. The sequences come from peripheral blood, collected on day 0 of AZD1222 vaccination. These receptors came from an adult in good health.

The CDR3 bases are TGTGCCAGCAGTCGTCCAGGGGCGCAATCAGATACGCAGTATTTT. Protein product: CASSRPGAQSDTQYF. The V call is TRBV28, the J call TRBJ2-3, with a possible D match to TRBD1 (6 bases). Per germline, CDR1 MDHEN and CDR2 SYDVKM. Trimming removed 5 bases from V and 4 bases from J, with 16 bases in between. CDR3 size: 15 residues. Together with reference TRBV28 and TRBJ2-3, the CDR3 gives the full variable domain: DVKVTQSSRYLVKRTGEKVFLECVQDMDHENMFWYRQDPGLGLRLIYFSYDVKMKEKGDIPEGYSVSREKKERFSLILESASTNQTSMYLCASSRPGAQSDTQYFGPGTRLTVL.

The gene calls are TRBV9 and TRBJ1-2, with D unclear. This CDR3 is 14 amino acids long. Germline V gene sequence: CDR1 SGDLS, CDR2 YYNGEE. The germline V and J ends were trimmed by 0 bases and 4 bases, with 10 bases remaining between them. CDR3 region: CASSVGQDGYGYTF. Written as DNA, the CDR3 is TGTGCCAGCAGCGTAGGGCAGGACGGCTATGGCTACACCTTC.

The CDR3 loop reads CASTDRSSTDTQYF. CDR3 in DNA: TGTGCCAGTACCGACCGTTCTAGCACAGATACGCAGTATTTT. The J gene is TRBJ2-3, the V gene TRBV19; D unresolved. Trimming took 7 bases from V and 0 from J, leaving 11 bases between them. Germline V gives CDR1 LNHDA, CDR2 SQIVND (reference sequence). The CDR3 spans 14 residues.

V is TRBV5-4 and J is TRBJ1-2, with 7 positions matching TRBD1. Germline values: CDR1 SGHNT, CDR2 YYREEE (reference sequence). The trim removed 4 bases at V and 3 bases at J, leaving 6 bases unmatched. There are 14 residues in the CDR3. CDR3 sequence reads: CASSLGQADYGYTF. The CDR3 DNA reads as TGTGCCAGCAGCCTTGGACAGGCTGACTATGGCTACACCTTC.

V and J are TRBV25-1 and TRBJ1-4, with a possible D match to TRBD1 (5 bases). The CDR3 runs to 16 residues. V was clipped by 1 base and J by 2 bases, with 11 bases between them. Germline CDR1 reads MGHDK; CDR2 reads SYGVNS. CDR3 sequence reads: CASSEFQGQTNEKLFF. DNA for the CDR3: TGTGCCAGCAGTGAATTCCAGGGTCAGACTAATGAAAAACTGTTTTTT.

In its sample, this clone was seen once. This rearrangement joins TRBV15 to TRBJ1-6; no reliable D call. V was cut by 5 bases and J by 4 bases, with 3 bases left in between. The CDR3 is made up of 12 amino acids. The germline V gene has CDR1 LNHNV and CDR2 YYDKDF (reference sequence). This chain's CDR3 is CATSAYNSPLHF. The CDR3 coding sequence is TGTGCCACCAGCGCTTATAATTCACCCCTCCACTTT.

The V gene is TRBV6-1, the J gene TRBJ1-2; D remains unclear. Germline V lookup: CDR1 MNHNS, CDR2 SASEGT. With 0 bases removed from V and 2 bases from J, the gap between germline ends came to 10 bases. The length of the CDR3 is 15 residues. DNA of the CDR3: TGTGCCAGCAGTGAAGCTATGGAATTCAACTATGGCTACACCTTC. Its translation is CASSEAMEFNYGYTF.